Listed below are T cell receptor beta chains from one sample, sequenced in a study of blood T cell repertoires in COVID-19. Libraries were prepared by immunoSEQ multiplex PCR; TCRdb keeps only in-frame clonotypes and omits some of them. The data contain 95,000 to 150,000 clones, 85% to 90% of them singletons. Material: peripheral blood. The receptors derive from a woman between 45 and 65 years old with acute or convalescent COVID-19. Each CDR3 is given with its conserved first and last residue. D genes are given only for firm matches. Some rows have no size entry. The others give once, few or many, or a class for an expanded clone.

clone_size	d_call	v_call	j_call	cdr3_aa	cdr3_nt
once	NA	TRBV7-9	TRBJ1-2	CASSLAGYGYTF	TGTGCCAGCAGCTTGGCAGGGTATGGCTACACCTTC
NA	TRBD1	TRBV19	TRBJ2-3	CASTSGDRGYTDTQYF	TGTGCCAGTACCAGCGGGGACAGGGGGTACACAGATACGCAGTATTTT
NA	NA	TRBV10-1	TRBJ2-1	CASSHAGWDSSYNEQFF	TGCGCCAGCAGCCACGCGGGGTGGGACAGCTCCTACAATGAGCAGTTCTTC
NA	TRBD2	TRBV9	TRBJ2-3	CASSVGLAGRVPDTQYF	TGTGCCAGCAGCGTGGGACTAGCGGGGCGTGTCCCAGATACGCAGTATTTT
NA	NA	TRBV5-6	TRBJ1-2	CASSYPQGGGYTF	TGTGCCAGCAGCTATCCGCAGGGAGGTGGCTACACCTTC
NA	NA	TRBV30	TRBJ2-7	CAWKSGPLSYEQYF	TGTGCCTGGAAGAGTGGGCCCCTCTCCTACGAGCAGTACTTC
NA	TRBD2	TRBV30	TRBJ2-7	CAWSSGVVYEQYF	TGTGCCTGGAGTAGCGGGGTAGTCTACGAGCAGTACTTC
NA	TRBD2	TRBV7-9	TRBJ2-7	CASNQLTGGSEQYF	TGTGCCAGCAACCAATTAACGGGCGGGAGCGAGCAGTACTTC
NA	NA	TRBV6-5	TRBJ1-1	CASSYGGAEAFF	TGTGCCAGCAGTTACGGGGGGGCTGAAGCTTTCTTT
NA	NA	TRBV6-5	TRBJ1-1	CASSPGHLNTEAFF	TGTGCCAGCAGCCCGGGACACTTGAACACTGAAGCTTTCTTT
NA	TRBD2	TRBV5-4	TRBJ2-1	CASSFSGTSYNEQFF	TGTGCCAGCAGCTTTAGCGGGACCTCCTACAATGAGCAGTTCTTC
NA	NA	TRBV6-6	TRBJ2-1	CASSQQNPSYNEQFF	TGTGCCAGCAGCCAACAGAACCCCTCCTACAATGAGCAGTTCTTC
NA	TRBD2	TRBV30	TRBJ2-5	CAWSVGTRGPETQYF	TGTGCCTGGAGTGTTGGGACTAGAGGACCAGAGACCCAGTACTTC
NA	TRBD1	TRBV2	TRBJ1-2	CASSEEGQGLVGYTF	TGTGCCAGCAGTGAAGAGGGACAGGGACTGGTGGGCTACACCTTC
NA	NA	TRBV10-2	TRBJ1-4	CASSVRVRIEKLFF	TGCGCCAGCAGTGTCAGGGTGAGGATAGAAAAACTGTTTTTT